Below, 6 T cell receptor beta chains from the same sample are listed, as sequenced in a study of CD8 T cells in ankylosing spondylitis. Each CDR3 protein gets one entry after TCRdb re-called the 5' RACE reads with MiXCR. Among a few hundred thousand distinct CDR3 sequences listed, roughly 10% were seen once. The specimen sequenced was blood, either unsorted or a sorted T cell fraction (not recorded which). These TCRs come from a male donor with ankylosing spondylitis or in good health (not recorded which).

The rearrangement links TRBV20-1 to TRBJ2-4; TRBD2 might be the D (5 bases). V gave up 1 base and J gave up 0 bases, with 13 bases separating them. This CDR3 has 16 amino acids. The germline V gene has CDR1 DFQATT and CDR2 SNEGSKA (reference sequence). CDR3 nucleotide sequence: TGCAGTGCTAGAGGTGCTGGAGGCGTAGCCAAAAACATTCAGTACTTC. This gives the protein CSARGAGGVAKNIQYF.

In its sample, this clonotype was seen many times. This chain uses TRBV7-9 with TRBJ1-5, with 7 bases that match TRBD1. V lost 3 bases to trimming and J lost 5 bases; unmatched junction nucleotides: 4. This CDR3 has 14 residues. Looked up from germline, CDR1 is SEHNR and CDR2 is FQNEAQ (reference sequence). CDR3 in amino acids: CASSFDREHQPQHF. CDR3 sequence (DNA): TGTGCCAGCAGCTTTGACAGGGAACATCAGCCCCAGCATTTT.

This clonotype was detected a few times. V gene TRBV9 combines with J gene TRBJ2-7, with TRBD1 matching 9 bases. The V and J ends lost 4 bases and 3 bases, in that order; junction bases with no gene match: 8. The CDR3 runs to 15 residues. Per germline, CDR1 SGDLS and CDR2 YYNGEE. CDR3 sequence (DNA): TGTGCCAGCAGCTCTACAGGGGGCCCCCTCTACGAGCAGTACTTC. Amino acids: CASSSTGGPLYEQYF. The variable domain in full, completed from reference TRBV9 and TRBJ2-7, reads DSGVTQTPKHLITATGQRVTLRCSPRSGDLSVYWYQQSLDQGLQFLIQYYNGEERAKGNILERFSAQQFPDLHSELNLSSLELGDSALYFCASSSTGGPLYEQYFGPGTRLTVT.

This clonotype was counted ten times or more. The chain uses TRBV7-2 and TRBJ2-3, with D perhaps assigned TRBD1 or TRBD2 (7 bases each). The V gene lost 5 bases and the J gene lost 2 bases, with 14 bases spanning the gap. Germline V gene data show CDR1 as SGHTA and CDR2 as FQGNSA. The CDR3 is made up of 15 amino acids. The CDR3 sequence: CASSPGGGYTDTQYF. The CDR3 DNA reads TGTGCCAGCAGCCCAGGGGGGGGATACACAGATACGCAGTATTTT.

This clonotype was observed at least ten times. CDR3 in DNA: TGTGCCAGCAGTTTAGCGTTACAGCAAGAGACCCAGTACTTC. It translates to CASSLALQQETQYF. This rearrangement joins TRBV12-3 or TRBV12-4 to TRBJ2-5; D gene uncertain. The CDR3 is 14 amino acids. V dropped 0 bases and J dropped 2 bases, with 7 bases sitting between them.

This clonotype was observed at least ten times. The chain carries TRBV3-1 and TRBJ2-3, with 7 bases fitting TRBD2. The CDR3 spans 16 residues. Germline V gives CDR1 LGHDT, CDR2 YNNKEL (reference sequence). V lost 6 bases to trimming and J lost 2 bases; unmatched junction nucleotides: 11. The chain's CDR3 is CASSQRLAYLTDTQYF. DNA of the CDR3: TGTGCCAGCAGTCAGAGACTAGCCTACCTCACAGATACGCAGTATTTT.